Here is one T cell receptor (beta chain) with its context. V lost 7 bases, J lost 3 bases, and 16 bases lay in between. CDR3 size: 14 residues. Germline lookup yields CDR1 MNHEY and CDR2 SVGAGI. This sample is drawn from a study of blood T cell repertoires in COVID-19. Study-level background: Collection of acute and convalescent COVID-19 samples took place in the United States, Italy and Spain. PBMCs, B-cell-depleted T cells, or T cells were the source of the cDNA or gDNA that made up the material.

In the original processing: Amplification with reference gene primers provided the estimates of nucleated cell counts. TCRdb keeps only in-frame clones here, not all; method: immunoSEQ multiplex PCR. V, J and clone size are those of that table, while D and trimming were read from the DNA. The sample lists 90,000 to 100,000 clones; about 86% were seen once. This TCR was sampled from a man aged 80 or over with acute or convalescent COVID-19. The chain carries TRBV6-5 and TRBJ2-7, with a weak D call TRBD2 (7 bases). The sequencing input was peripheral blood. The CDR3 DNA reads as TGTGCCAGCACCTTTGGGCGGGGGCTCTACGAGCAGTACTTC. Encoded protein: CASTFGRGLYEQYF.